This record concerns one T cell receptor (beta chain) sequence. Data came from immunoSEQ multiplex PCR; TCRdb stores just in-frame clones and leaves some out. The sample shows hundreds of thousands of clones, roughly 90% of them seen only once. Between the trimmed V and J ends, which lost 3 bases and 8 bases, there was a span of 13 bases. This CDR3 comprises 13 residues. The germline V gene has CDR1 MNHEY and CDR2 SMNVEV (reference sequence). This sample was included in a study of shared T cell receptors in the human thymus. The same data also went into a second study, on human thymus T cells. That report notes: Congenital heart defects were the reason for the corrective surgery that the donors, healthy Finnish infants, were having.

V is TRBV27 and J is TRBJ1-1, with D possibly TRBD1 on 5 matching bases. Sequenced material: thymocytes. This TCR was sampled from a boy younger than two with a congenital heart defect. The CDR3 loop reads CASSFLQGMEAFF. The DNA of the CDR3 is TGTGCCAGCAGTTTTCTTCAGGGAATGGAAGCTTTCTTT.